Given below is one T cell receptor beta chain in context. The data are from a study of blood T cell repertoires in COVID-19. Study-wide context: The cDNA or gDNA used as material had been derived from T cells, B-cell-depleted T cells, or PBMCs.

The V gene end was trimmed by 8 bases and the J gene end by 1 base; junction bases not matched to a gene: 3. CDR1 and CDR2 (germline): SNHLY, FYNNEI. The CDR3 sequence is 14 residues long. As handled by the study authors: Estimation of nucleated cell counts was performed using reference gene primer amplification. Using immunoSEQ multiplex PCR, the repertoire was profiled, and TCRdb retains in-frame clones only, with some absent. The V and J calls and clone size were taken over from that table, and D and trimming were inferred from the DNA. The sample holds fewer than 250,000 clones; 84% are singletons and the top ten take about 6.6%. The participants were between about 18 and 90 years old and came from 24 US areas.

The sequence derives from a woman between 40 and 55 years old who had recovered from COVID-19. Source material: PBMCs or T cells enriched from blood (not recorded which). V gene TRBV2 combines with J gene TRBJ2-3; 10 bases map to TRBD1. The CDR3 protein is CASFGTGGTDTQYF. CDR3 coding DNA: TGTGCCAGCTTCGGGACAGGGGGCACAGATACGCAGTATTTT.